The rows below give T cell receptor beta chains drawn from one sample of a study of early stage breast cancer tumors. Clones were sequenced by immunoSEQ multiplex PCR, and TCRdb holds only the in-frame ones, with some missing. Here the sample spans some 48,000 clones, 83% being singletons. Sequenced sample: blood. These receptors were obtained from a person aged 50 to 59 with breast cancer. Each CDR3 is given without its conserved first and last residue.

v_gene	j_gene	CDR3aa
TRBV18	TRBJ1-4	ASSPPGGGKLF
TRBV5-1	TRBJ2-2	ASSLVEANTGELF
TRBV12-5	TRBJ2-3	ASGFLRGDTQY
TRBV6-1	TRBJ1-2	ASSEPPGGHAGYT
TRBV6-6	TRBJ2-3	ASSPAAPDTQY
TRBV6-6	TRBJ2-4	ASHRENIQY
TRBV4-2	TRBJ1-4	ASSPQIGTGREKLF
TRBV4-3	TRBJ2-2	ASSQEPGAGELF
TRBV14	TRBJ1-1	ASSQDRGGWGEAF
TRBV5-1	TRBJ2-5	ASSHGQAQETQY
TRBV7-2	TRBJ2-1	ASSPPGLAGVSSYNEQF
TRBV15	TRBJ2-3	ATSRVPGGGDTQY
TRBV27	TRBJ2-2	ASRVAGWNTGELF
TRBV19	TRBJ1-5	ASIDRPNQPQH
TRBV5-1	TRBJ2-7	ASRREQGYEQY
TRBV4-2	TRBJ2-7	ASSQVTSGPAYEQY
TRBV6-5	TRBJ2-6	ASSSLLTGANVLT
TRBV6-5	TRBJ2-7	ASRAGGSSYEQY
TRBV19	TRBJ2-6	ASTNSGANVLT
TRBV19	TRBJ1-5	ASSIQGYSNQPQH
TRBV7-9	TRBJ1-1	ASSPREGGHTEAF
TRBV19	TRBJ1-2	ASSIQTDGFEGYT
TRBV27	TRBJ1-2	ASSLWPPGNYGYT
TRBV7-2	TRBJ2-7	ASSLGGGSSYEQY
TRBV5-8	TRBJ1-2	ASSLWSGTHYGYT
TRBV19	TRBJ1-2	ASTSRSRGLGYGYT
TRBV6-4	TRBJ1-5	ARKLRGDQPQH
TRBV7-6	TRBJ1-1	ASSRDRNTEAF
TRBV9	TRBJ2-5	ASSDSQETQY
TRBV11-2	TRBJ1-4	ASSLSWGSNEKLF
TRBV11-2	TRBJ1-3	ASSPGSAGNTIY
TRBV5-1	TRBJ2-7	ASSLASSWEQY
TRBV7-2	TRBJ2-2	ASPTGGTGGSGELF
TRBV7-9	TRBJ1-4	ASSSRDRSGEKLF
TRBV19	TRBJ1-2	ASTRDGNNYGYT
TRBV19	TRBJ2-1	ATWGSGYNEQF
TRBV9	TRBJ2-5	ASSIRTGGGETQY
TRBV6-5	TRBJ2-7	ASSPAGSYEQY
TRBV7-9	TRBJ2-3	ASSYGGGPASTDTQY
TRBV30	TRBJ1-2	AWKDFSGQGTRGRIANYGYT